The T cell receptor beta chain described here comes from a study of blood T cell repertoires in COVID-19. The study drew participants aged roughly 18 to 95 years from some 23 US areas. The authors' processing: Amplification from reference gene primers served as the basis for estimated nucleated cell counts. Sequencing used immunoSEQ multiplex PCR; TCRdb keeps in-frame clones, though not all of them. V and J calls and clone size are given by that table; D and trimming were obtained from the DNA. This table has 250,000 to 350,000 clones, roughly 88% appearing once. Germline loops: CDR1 SGHAT, CDR2 FQNNGV. V was trimmed by 2 bases and J by 9 bases, leaving 16 bases between them. The CDR3 sequence is 15 residues long.

The receptor comes from a woman under 40 who had recovered from COVID-19. This sequence joins TRBV11-2 and TRBJ2-2, with D perhaps matching TRBD2 (6 bases). Material for sequencing was PBMCs or T cells enriched from blood (not recorded which). CDR3 sequence: CASSLHERVGWELFF. CDR3 nucleotides: TGTGCCAGCAGCTTACACGAGCGGGTGGGCTGGGAGCTGTTTTTT.